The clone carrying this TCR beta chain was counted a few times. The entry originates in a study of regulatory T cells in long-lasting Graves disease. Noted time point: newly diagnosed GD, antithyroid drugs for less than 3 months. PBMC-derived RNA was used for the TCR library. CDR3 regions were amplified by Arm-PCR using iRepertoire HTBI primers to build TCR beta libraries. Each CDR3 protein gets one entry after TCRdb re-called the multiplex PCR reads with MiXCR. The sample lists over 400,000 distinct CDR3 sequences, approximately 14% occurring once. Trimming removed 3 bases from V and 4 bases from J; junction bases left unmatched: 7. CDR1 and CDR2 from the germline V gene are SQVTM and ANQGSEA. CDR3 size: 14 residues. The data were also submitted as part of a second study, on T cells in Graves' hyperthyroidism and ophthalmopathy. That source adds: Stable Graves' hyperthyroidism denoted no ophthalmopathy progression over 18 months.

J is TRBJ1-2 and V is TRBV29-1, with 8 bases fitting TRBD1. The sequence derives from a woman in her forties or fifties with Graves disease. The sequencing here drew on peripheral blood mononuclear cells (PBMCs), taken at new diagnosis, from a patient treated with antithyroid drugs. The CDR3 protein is CSVDRGQAFYGYTF. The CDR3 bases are TGCAGCGTTGATAGGGGACAGGCTTTCTATGGCTACACCTTC. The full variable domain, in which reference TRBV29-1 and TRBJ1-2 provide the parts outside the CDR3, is SAVISQKPSRDICQRGTSLTIQCQVDSQVTMMFWYRQQPGQSLTLIATANQGSEATYESGFVIDKFPISRPNLTFSTLTVSNMSPEDSSIYLCSVDRGQAFYGYTFGSGTRLTVV.